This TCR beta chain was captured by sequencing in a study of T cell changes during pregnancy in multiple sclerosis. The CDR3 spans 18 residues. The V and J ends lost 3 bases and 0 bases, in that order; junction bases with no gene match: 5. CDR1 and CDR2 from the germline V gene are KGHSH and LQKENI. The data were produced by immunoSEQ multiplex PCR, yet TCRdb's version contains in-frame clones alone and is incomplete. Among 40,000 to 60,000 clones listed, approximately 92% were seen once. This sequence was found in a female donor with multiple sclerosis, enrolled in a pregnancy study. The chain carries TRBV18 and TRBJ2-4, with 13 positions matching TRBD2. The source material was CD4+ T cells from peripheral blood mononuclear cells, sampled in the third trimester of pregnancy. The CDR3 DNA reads TGTGCCAGCTCACCGGGACTAGCGGGGCTGGGAGCCAAAAACATTCAGTACTTC. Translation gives CASSPGLAGLGAKNIQYF.